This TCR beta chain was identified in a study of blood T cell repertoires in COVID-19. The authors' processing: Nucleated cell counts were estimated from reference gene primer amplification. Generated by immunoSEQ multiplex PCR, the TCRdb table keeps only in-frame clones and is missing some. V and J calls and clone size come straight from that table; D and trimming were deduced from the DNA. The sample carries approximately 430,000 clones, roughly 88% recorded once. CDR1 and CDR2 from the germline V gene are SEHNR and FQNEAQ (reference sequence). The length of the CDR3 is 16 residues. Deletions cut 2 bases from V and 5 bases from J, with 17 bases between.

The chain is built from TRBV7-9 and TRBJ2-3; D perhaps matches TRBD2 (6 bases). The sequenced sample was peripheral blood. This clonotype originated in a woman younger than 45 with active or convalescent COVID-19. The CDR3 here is CASSLLGGDRRDTQYF. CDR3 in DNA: TGTGCCAGCAGCTTATTGGGCGGGGACCGGAGAGATACGCAGTATTTT.